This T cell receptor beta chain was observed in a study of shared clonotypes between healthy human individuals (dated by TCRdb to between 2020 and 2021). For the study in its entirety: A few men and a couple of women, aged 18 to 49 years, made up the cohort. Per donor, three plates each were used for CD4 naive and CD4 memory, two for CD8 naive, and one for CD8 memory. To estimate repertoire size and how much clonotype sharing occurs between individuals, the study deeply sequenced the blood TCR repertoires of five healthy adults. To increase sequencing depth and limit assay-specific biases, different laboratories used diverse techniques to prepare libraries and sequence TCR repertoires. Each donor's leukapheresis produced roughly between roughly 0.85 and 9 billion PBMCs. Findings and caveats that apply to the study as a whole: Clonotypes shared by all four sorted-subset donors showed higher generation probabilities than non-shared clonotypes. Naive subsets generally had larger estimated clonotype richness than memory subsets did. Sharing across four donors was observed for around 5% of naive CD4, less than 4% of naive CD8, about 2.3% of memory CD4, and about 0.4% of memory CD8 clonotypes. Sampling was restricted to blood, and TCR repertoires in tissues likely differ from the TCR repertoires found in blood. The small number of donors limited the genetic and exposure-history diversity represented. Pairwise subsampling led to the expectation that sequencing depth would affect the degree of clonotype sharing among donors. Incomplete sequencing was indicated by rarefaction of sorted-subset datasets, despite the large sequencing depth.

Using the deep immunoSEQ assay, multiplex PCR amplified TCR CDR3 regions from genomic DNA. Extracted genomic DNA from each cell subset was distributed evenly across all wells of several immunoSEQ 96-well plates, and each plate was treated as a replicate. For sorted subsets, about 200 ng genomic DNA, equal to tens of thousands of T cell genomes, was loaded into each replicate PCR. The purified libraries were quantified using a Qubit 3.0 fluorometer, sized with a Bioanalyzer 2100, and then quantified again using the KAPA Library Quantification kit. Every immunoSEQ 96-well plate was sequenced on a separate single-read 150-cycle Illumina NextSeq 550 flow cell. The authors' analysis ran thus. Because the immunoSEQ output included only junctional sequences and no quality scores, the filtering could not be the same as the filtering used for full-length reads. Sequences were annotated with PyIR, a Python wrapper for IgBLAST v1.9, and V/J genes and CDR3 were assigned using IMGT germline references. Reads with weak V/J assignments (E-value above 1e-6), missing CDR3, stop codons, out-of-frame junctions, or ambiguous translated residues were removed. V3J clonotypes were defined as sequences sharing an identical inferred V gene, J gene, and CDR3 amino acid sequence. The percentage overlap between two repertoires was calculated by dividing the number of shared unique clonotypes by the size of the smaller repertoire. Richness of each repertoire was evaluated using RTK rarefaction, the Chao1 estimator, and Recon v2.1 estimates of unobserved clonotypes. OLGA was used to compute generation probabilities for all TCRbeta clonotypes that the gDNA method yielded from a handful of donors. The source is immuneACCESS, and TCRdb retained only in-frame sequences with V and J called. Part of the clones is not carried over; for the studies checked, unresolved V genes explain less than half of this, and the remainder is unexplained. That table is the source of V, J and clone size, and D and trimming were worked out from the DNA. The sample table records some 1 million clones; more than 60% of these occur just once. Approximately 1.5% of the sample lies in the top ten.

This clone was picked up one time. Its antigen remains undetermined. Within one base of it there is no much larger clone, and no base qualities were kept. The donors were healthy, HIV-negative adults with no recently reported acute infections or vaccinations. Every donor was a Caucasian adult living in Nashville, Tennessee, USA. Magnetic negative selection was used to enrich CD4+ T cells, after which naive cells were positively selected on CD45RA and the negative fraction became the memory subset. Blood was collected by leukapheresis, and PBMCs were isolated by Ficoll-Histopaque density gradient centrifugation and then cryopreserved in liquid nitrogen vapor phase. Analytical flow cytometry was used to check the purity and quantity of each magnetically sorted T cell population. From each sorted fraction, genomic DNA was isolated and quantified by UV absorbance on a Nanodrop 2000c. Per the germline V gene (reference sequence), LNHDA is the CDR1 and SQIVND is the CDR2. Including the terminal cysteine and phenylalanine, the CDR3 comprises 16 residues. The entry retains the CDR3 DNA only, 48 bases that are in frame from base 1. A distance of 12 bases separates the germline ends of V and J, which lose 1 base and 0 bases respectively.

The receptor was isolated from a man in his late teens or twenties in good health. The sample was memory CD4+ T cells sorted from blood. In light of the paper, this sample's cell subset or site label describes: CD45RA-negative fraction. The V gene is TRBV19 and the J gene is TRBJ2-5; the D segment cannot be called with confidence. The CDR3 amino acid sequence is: CASSIGRKGYQETQYF. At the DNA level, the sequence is TGTGCCAGTAGTATAGGCAGGAAAGGGTACCAAGAGACCCAGTACTTC.